This T cell receptor beta chain was sequenced during a study of human T cells and chemical hapten exposure. Study at large: The sensitizer, 2% DPC, was used on roughly 2 cm by roughly 2 cm of upper inner arm skin. Across samples, TCR yields varied, mostly owing to small differences in pooled library volumes. Study results and limitations: DPC sensitization produced no change in TCRs with frequency above 1 in 1000.

Regarding time point: patch test 1, 2 weeks after DPC sensitization. Treatment specified: therapeutic diphenylcyclopropenone sensitization with weekly scalp DPC. Unfractionated whole blood yielded total RNA. TCRdb fed the RACE reads into MiXCR, producing one record per CDR3 protein. The table records approximately 340,000 distinct CDR3 sequences, around 7% of them present only once. The table lists this clonotype with many counts. Its antigen is still unknown. Trimming stripped 9 bases from V and 1 base from J, with 8 bases between. This CDR3 is built from 13 residues. Germline values: CDR1 KGHDR, CDR2 SFDVKD.

This TCR came from a woman under 30 with alopecia areata. Some clones in this sample may be carry-over from other donors' samples. The sample consisted of whole blood, taken in connection with sensitization to the hapten diphenylcyclopropenone (DPC). This chain joins TRBV24-1 and TRBJ2-2, with no clear D. In DNA, the CDR3 is TGTGCCACCTCCGACGGGAACACCGGGGAGCTGTTTTTT. Protein sequence: CATSDGNTGELFF.